This TCR beta chain stems from a study of radiotherapy plus CTLA-4 blockade in lung cancer (dated by TCRdb to 2017 to 2018). Regarding the complete study: Objective responses occurred in about 20% of enrolled patients, and just over 30% achieved disease control. What the study reported, not specific to this receptor: TCR clones derived from tumors expanded in peripheral blood after treatment with radiotherapy and ipilimumab. The strongest predictors of response were reported to be early dynamic shifts in blood T cell clones along with a rise in serum interferon-beta following radiation.

The library was generated by the immunoSEQ multiplex PCR assay. TCRdb retrieved this table from immuneACCESS and kept in-frame rearrangements only. Not all clones are present; in checked studies, unresolved V genes account for under half, and no reason is known for the remainder. The sample yields over 70,000 clones; approximately 83% were counted once. Jointly, the top ten make up approximately 1.9% of the sample. There are 14 amino acids in the CDR3, from cysteine to phenylalanine inclusive. Only the CDR3 region is kept as DNA, spanning 42 bases read in frame from base 1. Trimming takes 5 bases from V and 1 base from J, and the germline ends sit 9 bases apart. According to the germline V gene, CDR1 reads MNHNS and CDR2 reads SASEGT. A note on this clone: Its specific antigen is unknown. No base quality information exists; no much larger clone differs at one position.

The study evaluated CTLA-4 blockade (ipilimumab) given together with focal radiation therapy in patients who had chemo-refractory metastatic non-small-cell lung cancer. The source of this sequence is a human donor with non-small cell lung cancer who had a partial response to radiotherapy plus ipilimumab. The sequencing here drew on peripheral blood, taken from a patient treated with radiotherapy plus ipilimumab. The chain is encoded by TRBV6-1 joined to TRBJ1-5, with a weak D call of TRBD1 (5 bases match). The CDR3 protein: CASSLGVSNQPQHF. The DNA sequence is as follows: TGTGCCAGCAGTTTAGGGGTGAGCAATCAGCCCCAGCATTTT.